This TCR beta chain came from a study of cytomegalovirus exposure and HLA in healthy donors. Using immunoSEQ multiplex PCR, the repertoire was profiled, and TCRdb retains in-frame clones only, with some absent. This sample has fewer than 150,000 clones, with 70% to 85% found just once. The receptor was derived from a young man in good health and CMV-seropositive. Sequenced: PBMCs.

CDR3 loop: CASSPLRVDTQYF. The CDR3 region has the DNA TGTGCCAGCAGCCCGTTGCGCGTAGATACGCAGTATTTT. V and J are TRBV7-2 and TRBJ2-3; D remains ambiguous. This CDR3 region has 13 residues. The ends were cut back, 5 bases at V and 5 bases at J, with 11 bases in the middle. Germline V gene lookup returns CDR1 SGHTA and CDR2 FQGNSA.